The TCR beta chain under discussion was sequenced for a study of T cells in localized non-small cell lung cancer (dated by TCRdb to the early 2020s). Context from the whole study: T cell repertoires of approximately 250 early-stage NSCLC patients were analyzed, with tumors being compared against uninvolved tumor-adjacent lungs. The cohort comprised around 250 treatment-naïve NSCLC patients with resected, localized lung tumors. The mean age of the NSCLC patients was under 70 years, with 130 or so men and around 99 women.

Comment on this clone: The specificity of this receptor is unknown. The record has no base qualities; no much larger clone is one base away.

Overall study outcomes, separate from this receptor: Of the top 100 tumor clones, a median of approximately 60 were detected in paired uninvolved adjacent lung; under 30 were also among that lung's top 100. Longer overall survival was associated with higher blood T cell density, whereas shorter survival was associated with higher adjacent-lung clonality. Uninvolved tumor-adjacent lung showed the highest T cell clonality, higher than tumor, which suggests more focused antigenic responses in the adjacent lung. Because multi-region tumor sequencing was not performed, intratumor heterogeneity could not be ruled out. Because of the exploratory design, TCR variables were selected using unadjusted p-values without false-discovery rate correction.

Its CDR3 holds 13 amino acids, cysteine through phenylalanine. Only the CDR3 region is kept as DNA, spanning 39 bases read in frame from base 1. As encoded in the germline V gene, CDR1 is KGHSH while CDR2 is LQKENI. V was cut back by 4 bases and J by 5 bases, leaving a gap of 11 bases between them. At diagnosis, tumor, uninvolved tumor-adjacent lung and peripheral blood were collected and then preserved as a mix of FFPE and fresh-frozen material. For TCR repertoire profiling, the blood samples were analyzed as peripheral blood mononuclear cells. The immunoSEQ Assay was used to sequence TCR beta CDR3 regions from DNA. As for how the authors treated the data: To compute T cell density, TCR beta template counts were normalized to usable DNA, which was estimated by amplifying housekeeping genes. Using the preseqR package, richness was estimated by extrapolating to 120,000 templates for tissue samples and 400,000 templates for PBMC samples. Clonality was calculated as one minus Pielou's evenness. To identify tissue-enriched TCRs, differential abundance testing was run on productive amino-acid clonotypes with a minimum total count of 5 and an alpha of 0.1. Repertoire overlap between compartments was quantified with the Jaccard Index and Morisita Overlap Index. GLIPH clustered TCR beta CDR3s with public tetramer-defined viral CDR3s; viral motifs required at least three viral sequences plus V-gene enrichment. TCRdb retrieved this table from immuneACCESS and kept in-frame rearrangements only. Not all clones are present; in checked studies, unresolved V genes account for under half, and no reason is known for the remainder. The V and J calls and clone size come from that table; D and trimming were worked out from the DNA. The sample table contains tens of thousands of clones; only one count was recorded for about 90% of them. About 17% of the sample rests with the top ten.

This receptor was taken from a man aged 35 to 69 with stage III lung adenocarcinoma. The rearranged chain carries TRBV18 and TRBJ1-2, with no reliable assignment of the D segment. The sequenced sample was peripheral blood mononuclear cells, obtained before any cancer treatment. The nucleotide sequence reads TGTGCCAGCTCACGGGAGGAAGGTTATGGCTACACCTTC. Translation gives CASSREEGYGYTF.